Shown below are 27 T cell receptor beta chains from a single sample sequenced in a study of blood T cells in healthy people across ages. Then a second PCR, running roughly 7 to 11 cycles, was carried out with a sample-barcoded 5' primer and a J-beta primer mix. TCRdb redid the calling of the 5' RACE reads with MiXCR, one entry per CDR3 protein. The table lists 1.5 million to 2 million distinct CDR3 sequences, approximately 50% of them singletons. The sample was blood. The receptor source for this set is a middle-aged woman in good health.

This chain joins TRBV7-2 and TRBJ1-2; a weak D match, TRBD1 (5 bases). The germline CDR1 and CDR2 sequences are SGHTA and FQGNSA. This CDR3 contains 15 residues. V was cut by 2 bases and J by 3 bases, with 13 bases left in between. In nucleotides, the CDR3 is TGTGCCAGCAGCTTACGAGGGGCGGACGACTATGGCTACACCTTC. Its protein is CASSLRGADDYGYTF.

The CDR3 reads CASSLGDRSSSGGYTF. The CDR3 DNA sequence: TGCGCCAGCAGCTTGGGGGACAGGTCAAGTTCAGGTGGCTACACCTTC. The rearrangement uses TRBV5-1 and TRBJ1-2, with 8 nucleotides matching TRBD1. In germline, CDR1 is SGHRS, CDR2 YFSETQ. This CDR3 comprises 16 residues. Trimming removed 0 bases from V and 7 bases from J; junction bases left unmatched: 11.

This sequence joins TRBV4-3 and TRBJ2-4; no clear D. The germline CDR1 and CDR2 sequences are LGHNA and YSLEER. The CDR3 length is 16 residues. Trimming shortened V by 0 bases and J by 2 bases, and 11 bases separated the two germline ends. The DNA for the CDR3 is TGCGCCAGCAGCCAAGAAAGTCGGCAGACCAAAAACATTCAGTACTTC. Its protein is CASSQESRQTKNIQYF.

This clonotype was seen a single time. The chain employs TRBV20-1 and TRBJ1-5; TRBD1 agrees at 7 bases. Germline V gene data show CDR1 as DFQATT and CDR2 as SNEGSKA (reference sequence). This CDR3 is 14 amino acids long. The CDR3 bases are TGCAGCACCCAGGGGGAGGCGACCAATCAGCCCCAGCATTTT. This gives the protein CSTQGEATNQPQHF.

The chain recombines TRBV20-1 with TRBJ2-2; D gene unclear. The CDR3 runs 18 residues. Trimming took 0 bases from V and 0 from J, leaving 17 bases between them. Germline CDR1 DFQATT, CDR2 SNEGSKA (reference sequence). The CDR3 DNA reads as TGCAGTGCTAGAGATGTTCAAAGGGTCTACGCGAACACCGGGGAGCTGTTTTTT. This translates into CSARDVQRVYANTGELFF.

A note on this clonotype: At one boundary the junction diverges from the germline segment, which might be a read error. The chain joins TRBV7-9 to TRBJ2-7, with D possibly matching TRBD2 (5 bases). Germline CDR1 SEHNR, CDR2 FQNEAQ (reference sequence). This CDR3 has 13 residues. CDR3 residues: CASSGTRRYEQYF. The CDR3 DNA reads TGTGCTAGCAGCGGCACACGGCGGTACGAGCAGTACTTC. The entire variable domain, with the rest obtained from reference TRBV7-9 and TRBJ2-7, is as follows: DTGVSQNPRHKITKRGQNVTFRCDPISEHNRLYWYRQTLGQGPEFLTYFQNEAQLEKSRLLSDRFSAERPKGSFSTLEIQRTEQGDSAMYLCASSGTRRYEQYFGPGTRLTVT.

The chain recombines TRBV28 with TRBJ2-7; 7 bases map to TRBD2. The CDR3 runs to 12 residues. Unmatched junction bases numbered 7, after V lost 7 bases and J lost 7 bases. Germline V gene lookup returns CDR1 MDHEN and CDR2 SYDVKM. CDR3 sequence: CASTWDYNEQYF. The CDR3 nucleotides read TGTGCCAGCACGTGGGACTACAATGAGCAGTACTTC.

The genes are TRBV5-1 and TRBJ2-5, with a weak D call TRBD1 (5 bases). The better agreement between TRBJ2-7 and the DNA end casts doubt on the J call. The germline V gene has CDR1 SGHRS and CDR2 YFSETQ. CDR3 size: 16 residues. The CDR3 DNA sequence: TGCGCCAGCAGCTTGCATAGTGGGCAGGGCCTCTACGAGCAGTACTTC. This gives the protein CASSLHSGQGLYEQYF.

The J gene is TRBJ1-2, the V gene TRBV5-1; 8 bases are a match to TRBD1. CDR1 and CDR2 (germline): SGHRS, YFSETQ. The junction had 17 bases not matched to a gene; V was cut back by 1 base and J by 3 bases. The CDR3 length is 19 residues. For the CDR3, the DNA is TGCGCCAGCAGCTTGTATCCGGGACAGGCAGACCTAGGGGACTATGGCTACACCTTC. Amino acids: CASSLYPGQADLGDYGYTF.

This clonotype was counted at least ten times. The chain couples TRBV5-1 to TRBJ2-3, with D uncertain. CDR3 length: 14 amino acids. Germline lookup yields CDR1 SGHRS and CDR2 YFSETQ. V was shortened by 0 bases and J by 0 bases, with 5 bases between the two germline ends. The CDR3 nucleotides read TGCGCCAGCAGCTTGGATCAGAGCACAGATACGCAGTATTTT. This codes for CASSLDQSTDTQYF.

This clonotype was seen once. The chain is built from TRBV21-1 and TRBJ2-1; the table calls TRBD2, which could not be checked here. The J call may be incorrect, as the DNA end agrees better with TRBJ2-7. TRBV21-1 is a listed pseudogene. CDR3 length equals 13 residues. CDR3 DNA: TGTGCCAGCAGAGGGACTAGCCCTTGTGAGCAGTACTTC. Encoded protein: CASRGTSPCEQYF.

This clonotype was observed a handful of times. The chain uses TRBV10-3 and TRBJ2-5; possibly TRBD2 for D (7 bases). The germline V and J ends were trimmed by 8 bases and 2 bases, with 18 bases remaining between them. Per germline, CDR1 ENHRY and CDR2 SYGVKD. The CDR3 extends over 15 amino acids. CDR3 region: CAIQGGGGTQETQYF. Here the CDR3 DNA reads TGTGCCATCCAAGGAGGGGGGGGAACACAAGAGACCCAGTACTTC.

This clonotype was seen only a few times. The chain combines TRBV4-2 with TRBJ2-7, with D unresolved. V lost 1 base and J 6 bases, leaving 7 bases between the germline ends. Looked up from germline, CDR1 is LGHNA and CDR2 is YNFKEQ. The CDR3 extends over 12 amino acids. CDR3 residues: CASSQGMGEQYF. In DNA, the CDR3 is TGTGCCAGCAGCCAAGGGATGGGCGAGCAGTACTTC.

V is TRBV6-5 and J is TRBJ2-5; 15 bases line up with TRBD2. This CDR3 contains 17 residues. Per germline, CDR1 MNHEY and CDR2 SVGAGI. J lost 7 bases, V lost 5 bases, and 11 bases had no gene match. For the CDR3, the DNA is TGTGCCAGCAGTAACCCGGGACTAGCGGGGGGACCCTCGACCCAGTACTTC. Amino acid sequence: CASSNPGLAGGPSTQYF.

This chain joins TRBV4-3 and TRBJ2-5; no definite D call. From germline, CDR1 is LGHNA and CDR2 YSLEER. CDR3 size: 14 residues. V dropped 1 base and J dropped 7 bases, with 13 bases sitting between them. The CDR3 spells CASSQGIGKGTQYF. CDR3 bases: TGCGCCAGCAGCCAAGGCATAGGGAAAGGGACCCAGTACTTC.

The CDR3 DNA follows: TGTGCCAGCAGCTTCCCTTTTACGGAGACTAGCGGGGGGGCCTATGATACGCAGTATTTT. As protein: CASSFPFTETSGGAYDTQYF. V is TRBV7-2 and J is TRBJ2-3; the match to TRBD2 covers 14 bases. Germline V gene sequence: CDR1 SGHTA, CDR2 FQGNSA. The V gene end was trimmed by 3 bases and the J gene end by 6 bases; junction bases not matched to a gene: 17. The CDR3 is 20 amino acids.

In DNA form, the CDR3 reads TGTGCCAGCAGTTTTGGGACAGGGGCCAAAAACATTCAGTACTTC. It is translated as CASSFGTGAKNIQYF. The gene calls are TRBV12-3 or TRBV12-4 and TRBJ2-4, with 9 bases aligning to TRBD1. V dropped 3 bases and J dropped 1; count of bases not matched to a gene: 1. The CDR3 length is 15 residues.

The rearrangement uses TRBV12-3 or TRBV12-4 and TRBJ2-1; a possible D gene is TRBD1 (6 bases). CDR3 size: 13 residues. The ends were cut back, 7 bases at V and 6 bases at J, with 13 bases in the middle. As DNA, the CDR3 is TGTGCCAGCACCCAGGGGTGGGGCAATGAGCAGTTCTTC. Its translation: CASTQGWGNEQFF.

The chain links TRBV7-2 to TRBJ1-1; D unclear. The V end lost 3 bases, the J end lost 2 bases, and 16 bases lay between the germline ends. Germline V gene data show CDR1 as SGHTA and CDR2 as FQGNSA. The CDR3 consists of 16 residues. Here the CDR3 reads CASSLQQPVSNTEAFF. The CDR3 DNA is TGTGCCAGCAGCTTGCAACAGCCCGTGTCAAACACTGAAGCTTTCTTT.

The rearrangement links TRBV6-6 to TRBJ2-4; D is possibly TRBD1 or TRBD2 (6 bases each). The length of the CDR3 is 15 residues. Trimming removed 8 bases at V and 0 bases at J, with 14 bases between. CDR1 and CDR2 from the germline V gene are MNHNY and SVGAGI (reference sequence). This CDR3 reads CASVGGGLAKNIQYF. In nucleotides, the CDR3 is TGTGCCAGCGTAGGTGGGGGGCTAGCCAAAAACATTCAGTACTTC.

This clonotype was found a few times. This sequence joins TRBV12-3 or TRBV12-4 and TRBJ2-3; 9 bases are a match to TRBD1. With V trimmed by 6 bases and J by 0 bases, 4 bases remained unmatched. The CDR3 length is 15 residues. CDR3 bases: TGTGCCAGCAGGACCGGGACAGGGAGCACAGATACGCAGTATTTT. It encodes CASRTGTGSTDTQYF.

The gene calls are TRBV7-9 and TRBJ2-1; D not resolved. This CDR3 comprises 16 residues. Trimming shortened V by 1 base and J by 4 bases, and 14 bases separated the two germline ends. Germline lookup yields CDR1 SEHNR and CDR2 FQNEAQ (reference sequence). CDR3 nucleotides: TGTGCCAGCAGCTTAGTAGTGGGCATCATATACAATGAGCAGTTCTTC. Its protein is CASSLVVGIIYNEQFF. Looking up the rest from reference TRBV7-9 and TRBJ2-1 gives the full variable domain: DTGVSQNPRHKITKRGQNVTFRCDPISEHNRLYWYRQTLGQGPEFLTYFQNEAQLEKSRLLSDRFSAERPKGSFSTLEIQRTEQGDSAMYLCASSLVVGIIYNEQFFGPGTRLTVL.

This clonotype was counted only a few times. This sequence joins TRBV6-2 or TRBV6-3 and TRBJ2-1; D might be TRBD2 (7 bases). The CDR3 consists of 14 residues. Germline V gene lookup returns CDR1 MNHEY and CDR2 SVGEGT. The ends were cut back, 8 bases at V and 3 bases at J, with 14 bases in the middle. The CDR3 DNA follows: TGTGCCAGCGCACGGGGGGCTGGCTACAATGAGCAGTTCTTC. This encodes CASARGAGYNEQFF.

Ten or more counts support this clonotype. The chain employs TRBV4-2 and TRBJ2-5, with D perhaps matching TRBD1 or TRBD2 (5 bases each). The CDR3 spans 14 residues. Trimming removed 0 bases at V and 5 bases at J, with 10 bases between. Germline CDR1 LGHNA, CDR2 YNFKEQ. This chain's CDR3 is CASSQDGTGETQYF. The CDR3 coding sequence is TGTGCCAGCAGCCAAGATGGGACCGGGGAGACCCAGTACTTC.

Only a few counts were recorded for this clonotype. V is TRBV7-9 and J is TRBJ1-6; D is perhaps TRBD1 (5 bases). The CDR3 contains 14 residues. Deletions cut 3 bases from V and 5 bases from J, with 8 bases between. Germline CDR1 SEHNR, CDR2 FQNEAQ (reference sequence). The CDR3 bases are TGTGCCAGCAGCTTCCGACAGCATAATTCACCCCTCCACTTT. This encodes CASSFRQHNSPLHF.

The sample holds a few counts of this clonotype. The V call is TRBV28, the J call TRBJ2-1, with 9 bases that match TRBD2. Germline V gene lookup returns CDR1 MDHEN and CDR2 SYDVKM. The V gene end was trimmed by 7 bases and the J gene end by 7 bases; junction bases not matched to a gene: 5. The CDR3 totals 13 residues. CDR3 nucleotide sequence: TGTGCCAGCAACGGCGGGGGGGCAAATGAGCAGTTCTTC. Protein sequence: CASNGGGANEQFF.

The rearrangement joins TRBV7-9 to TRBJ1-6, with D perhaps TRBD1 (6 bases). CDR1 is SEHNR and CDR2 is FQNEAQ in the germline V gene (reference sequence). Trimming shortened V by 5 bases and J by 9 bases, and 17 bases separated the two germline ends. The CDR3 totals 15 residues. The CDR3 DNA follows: TGTGCCAGCAGCCCGCTAAACAGGGAGAGTTCACCCCTCCACTTT. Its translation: CASSPLNRESSPLHF.